The entry that follows covers one T cell receptor beta chain sequence. Its cognate antigen has yet to be identified. No much larger clone is present one base from it, and per-base qualities are unavailable. This specimen belongs to a study of identical twins (dated by TCRdb to the mid-2010s). Describing the broader study: To test whether fetal clonotypes persist, the study used deep sequencing on TCR alpha and beta repertoires from monozygotic twins, unrelated adults of various ages, and cord blood. Replicate twin experiments were performed at different times using different library preparation protocols to rule out contamination.

CDR1 and CDR2 (SGHTA, FQGNSA) derive from the germline V gene. The CDR3, cysteine through phenylalanine, is 15 amino acids long. Only the CDR3 region is kept as DNA, spanning 45 bases read in frame from base 1. The V and J ends are trimmed by 0 bases and 3 bases, leaving 12 bases between them. Overall study results and their limits: Invariant T cells such as MAIT and iNKT could partly confound zero-insertion analyses, although diverse VJ usage argued against such confounding for most clonotypes. Because the same donors could not be followed over many years, conclusions were based on cross-sectional statistical analysis. In monozygotic twins, out-of-frame TCR alpha sharing was systematically underestimated by recombination models, although the models agreed with sharing between unrelated individuals. The excess sharing between twins in beta out-of-frame sequences was weaker because fewer shared sequences reduced the signal-to-noise ratio. Abundant cord blood beta clonotypes had fewer insertions, young adult naive repertoires showed a similar but weaker trend, and memory repertoires showed no such trend. Out-of-frame TCR alpha sequences shared between twins showed an excess of low generation-probability sequences compared with coincidental sharing between unrelated individuals.

Only healthy Caucasian donors were included. Three pairs of female monozygotic twins, all aged roughly 18 to 30 years, made up the twin cohort. Using Miltenyi CD45RO+ enrichment and human naive T-cell isolation kits, memory (CD45RO+) and naive T cells were isolated from PBMC. Library creation used 5' RACE. The instrument was an Illumina HiSeq 2000. A universal primer binding site was introduced by template switching, and a unique molecular identifier was present in the final cDNA, enabling accurate counting of TCR cDNA molecules. Specific primers in the conserved constant-segment region were used to synthesize first-strand cDNA for TCR alpha and beta chains. To control for contamination, every cDNA library was double barcoded, receiving both a SMART-Mk sample barcode and Illumina barcodes. Two successive PCR steps introduced TruSeq adapter sequences along with Illumina sample barcodes. Sequencing of the TCR alpha and beta cDNA libraries was done on the Illumina HiSeq platform using custom primers. The paper's data handling went like this. MiGEC was used to process raw reads and extract unique molecular identifiers, and MiXCR was used to find CDR3 positions. Recombination models were inferred per individual with the repgenHMM and IGoR tools using an EM algorithm. The tcR package in R was used for shared clonotype analysis, with sharing normalized by the product of cloneset sizes. To study raw recombination free of thymic and clonal selection effects, out-of-frame nonproductive sequences were analyzed. Clones were called with MiXCR by TCRdb after fastp trimmed the public reads at Q25, and only in-frame beta chains were retained. Rows with one shared CDR3 protein collapse into an entry with the most common genes and DNA. What appears here as the V and J calls and clone size reflects TCRdb's work, not the paper's. This sample comprises approximately 220,000 distinct CDR3 sequences, approximately 8.3% of them detected only once. The top ten constitute around 1.8% of the sample.

The same sample was also used in a study of yellow fever vaccine responses in identical twins. The second study, in turn, reports: According to the authors, the vaccine-induced T cell response in identical twins seemed to be partly convergent and partly specific to each individual. Focusing on identical twins, the study followed the T cell clones that responded to the vaccine, and did so with precision.

The TCR sequence derives from a woman aged 18-29 years in good health. Source material: memory (CD45RO+) T cells sorted from blood. The cell subset or site label, read with the paper, signifies: CD45RO+ enriched T cells. The chain is encoded by TRBV7-2 joined to TRBJ2-7; a tentative D match to TRBD1 spans 6 bases. The CDR3 protein is CASSLAGTLNYEQYF. The sequenced DNA is TGTGCCAGCAGCTTAGCGGGGACATTAAACTACGAGCAGTACTTC. The reference TRBV7-2 and TRBJ2-7 proteins fill in what lies around the CDR3, so the full variable domain reads GAGVSQSPSNKVTEKGKDVELRCDPISGHTALYWYRQSLGQGLEFLIYFQGNSAPDKSGLPSDRFSAERTGGSVSTLTIQRTQQEDSAVYLCASSLAGTLNYEQYFGPGTRLTVT.